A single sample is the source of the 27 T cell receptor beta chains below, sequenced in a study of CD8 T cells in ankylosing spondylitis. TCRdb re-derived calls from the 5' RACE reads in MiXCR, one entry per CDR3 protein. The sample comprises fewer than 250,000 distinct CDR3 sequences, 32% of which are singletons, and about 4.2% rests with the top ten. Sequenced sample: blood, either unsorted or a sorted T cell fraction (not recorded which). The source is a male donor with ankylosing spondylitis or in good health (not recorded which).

The CDR3 DNA follows: TGTGCCAGCAGTTCAGTGAACACTGAAGCTTTCTTT. Amino acid sequence: CASSSVNTEAFF. This chain connects TRBV6-5 to TRBJ1-1, with D unresolved. The CDR3 length is 12 residues. Looked up from germline, CDR1 is MNHEY and CDR2 is SVGAGI. With 4 bases removed from V and 0 bases from J, the gap between germline ends came to 3 bases.

CDR3 DNA sequence: TGTGCCAGCAACAGGGTTGGAAACACCATATATTTT. This translates into CASNRVGNTIYF. The rearrangement uses TRBV2 and TRBJ1-3, with D possibly being TRBD1 (6 bases). The CDR3 length is 12 residues. CDR1 and CDR2 (germline): SNHLY, FYNNEI. V was pared by 7 bases and J by 3 bases, with 7 bases between.

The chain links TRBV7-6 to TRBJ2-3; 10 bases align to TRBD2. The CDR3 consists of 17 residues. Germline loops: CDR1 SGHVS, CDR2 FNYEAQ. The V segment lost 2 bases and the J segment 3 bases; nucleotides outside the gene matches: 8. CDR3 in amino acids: CASSLPSSGGLTDTQYF. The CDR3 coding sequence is TGTGCCAGCAGCTTACCCTCTAGCGGGGGATTGACAGATACGCAGTATTTT.

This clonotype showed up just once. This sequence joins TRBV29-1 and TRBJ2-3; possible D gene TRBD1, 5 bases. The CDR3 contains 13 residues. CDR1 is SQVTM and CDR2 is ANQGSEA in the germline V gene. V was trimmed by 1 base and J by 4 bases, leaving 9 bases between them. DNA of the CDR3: TGCAGCGTTGAAGGGCAGGGCGCAGATACGCAGTATTTT. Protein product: CSVEGQGADTQYF.

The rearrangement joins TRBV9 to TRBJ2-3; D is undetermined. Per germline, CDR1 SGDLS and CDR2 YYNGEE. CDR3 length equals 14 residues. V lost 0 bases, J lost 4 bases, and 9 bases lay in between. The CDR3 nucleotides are TGTGCCAGCAGCGTAGATTTAGTTTCAGATACGCAGTATTTT. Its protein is CASSVDLVSDTQYF.

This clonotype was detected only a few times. The DNA for the CDR3 is TGTGCCATCAGTGGACGCGGGAACAGGGCCTACGAGCAGTACTTC. Residues: CAISGRGNRAYEQYF. The V gene is TRBV10-3, the J gene TRBJ2-7, with D perhaps matching TRBD1 or TRBD2 (6 bases each). Trimming took off 4 bases at V and 2 bases at J, with 15 bases between the two ends. Germline CDR1 is ENHRY and CDR2 is SYGVKD. The CDR3 runs 15 residues.

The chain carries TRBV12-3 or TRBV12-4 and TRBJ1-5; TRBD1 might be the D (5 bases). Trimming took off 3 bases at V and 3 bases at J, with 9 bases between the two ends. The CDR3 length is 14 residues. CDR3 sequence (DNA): TGTGCCAGCAGTTTCAGGGTGTTCAATCAGCCCCAGCATTTT. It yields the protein CASSFRVFNQPQHF.

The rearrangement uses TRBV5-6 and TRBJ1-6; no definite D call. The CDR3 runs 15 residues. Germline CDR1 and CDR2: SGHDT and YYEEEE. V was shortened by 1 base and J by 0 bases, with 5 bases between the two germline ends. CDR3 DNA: TGTGCCAGCAGCTTGCTGAGCTCCTATAATTCACCCCTCCACTTT. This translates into CASSLLSSYNSPLHF.

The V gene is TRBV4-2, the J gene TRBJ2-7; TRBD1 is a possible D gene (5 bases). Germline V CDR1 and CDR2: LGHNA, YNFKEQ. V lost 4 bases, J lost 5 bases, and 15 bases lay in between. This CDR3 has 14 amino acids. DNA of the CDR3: TGTGCCAGCAGCCCCATTGGGGCTACCGACGAGCAGTACTTC. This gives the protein CASSPIGATDEQYF.

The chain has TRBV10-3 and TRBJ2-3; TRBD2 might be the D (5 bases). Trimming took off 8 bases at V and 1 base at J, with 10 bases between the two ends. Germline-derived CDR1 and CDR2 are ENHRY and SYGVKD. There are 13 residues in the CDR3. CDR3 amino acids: CAIRESGTDTQYF. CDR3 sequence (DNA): TGTGCCATCCGGGAAAGCGGCACAGATACGCAGTATTTT.

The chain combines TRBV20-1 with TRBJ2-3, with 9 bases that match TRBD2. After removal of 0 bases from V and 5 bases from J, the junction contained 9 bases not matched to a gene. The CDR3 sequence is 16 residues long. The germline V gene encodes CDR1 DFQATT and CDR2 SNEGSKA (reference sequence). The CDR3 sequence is CSARDSERGVGDTQYF. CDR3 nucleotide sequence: TGCAGTGCTAGAGATTCGGAGCGGGGGGTGGGAGATACGCAGTATTTT.

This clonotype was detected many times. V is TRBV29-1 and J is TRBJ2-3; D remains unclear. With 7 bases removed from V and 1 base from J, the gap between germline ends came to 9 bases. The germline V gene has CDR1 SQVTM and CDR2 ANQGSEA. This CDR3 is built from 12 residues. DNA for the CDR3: TGCAGCGCCTCGGACGGCACAGATACGCAGTATTTT. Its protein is CSASDGTDTQYF.

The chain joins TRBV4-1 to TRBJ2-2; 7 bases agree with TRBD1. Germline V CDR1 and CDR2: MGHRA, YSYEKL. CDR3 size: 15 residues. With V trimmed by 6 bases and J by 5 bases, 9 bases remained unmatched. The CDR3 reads CASRHPGQQTGELFF. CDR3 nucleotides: TGCGCCAGCAGGCATCCGGGACAGCAAACCGGGGAGCTGTTTTTT.

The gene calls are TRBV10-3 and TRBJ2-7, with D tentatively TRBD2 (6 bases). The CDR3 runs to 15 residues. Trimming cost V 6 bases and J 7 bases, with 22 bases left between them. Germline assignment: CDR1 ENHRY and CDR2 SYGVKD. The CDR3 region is CAISPSSAGTGEQYF. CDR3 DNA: TGTGCCATCAGCCCCTCATCGGCGGGGACGGGAGAGCAGTACTTC.

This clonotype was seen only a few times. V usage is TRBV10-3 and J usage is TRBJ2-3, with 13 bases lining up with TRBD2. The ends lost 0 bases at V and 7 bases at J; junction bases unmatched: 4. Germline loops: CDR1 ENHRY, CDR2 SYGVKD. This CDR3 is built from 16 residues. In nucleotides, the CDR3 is TGTGCCATCAGTGAGTCGACTAGCGGGGGGAGAAATACGCAGTATTTT. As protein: CAISESTSGGRNTQYF.

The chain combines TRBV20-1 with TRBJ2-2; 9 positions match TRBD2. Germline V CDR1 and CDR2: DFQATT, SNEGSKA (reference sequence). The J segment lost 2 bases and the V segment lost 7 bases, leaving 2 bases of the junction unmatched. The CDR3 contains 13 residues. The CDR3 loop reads CSGAGGNTGELFF. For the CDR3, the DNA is TGCAGTGGAGCGGGAGGAAACACCGGGGAGCTGTTTTTT.

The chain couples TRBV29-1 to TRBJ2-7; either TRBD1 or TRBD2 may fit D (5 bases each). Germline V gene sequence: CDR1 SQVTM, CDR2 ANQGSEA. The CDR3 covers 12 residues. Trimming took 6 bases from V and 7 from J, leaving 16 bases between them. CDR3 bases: TGCAGCGTCCGGACGGGGCTGGGGGAGCAGTACTTC. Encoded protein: CSVRTGLGEQYF.

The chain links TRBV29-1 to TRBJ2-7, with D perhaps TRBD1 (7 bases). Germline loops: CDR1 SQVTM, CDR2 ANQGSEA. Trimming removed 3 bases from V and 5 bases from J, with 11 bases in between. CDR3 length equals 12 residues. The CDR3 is CSVDGGGDEQYF. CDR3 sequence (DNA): TGCAGCGTTGATGGAGGGGGCGACGAGCAGTACTTC.

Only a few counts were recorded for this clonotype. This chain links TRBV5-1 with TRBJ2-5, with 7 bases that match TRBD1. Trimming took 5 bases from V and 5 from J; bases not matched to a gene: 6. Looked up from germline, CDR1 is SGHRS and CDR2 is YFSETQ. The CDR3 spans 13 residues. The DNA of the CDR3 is TGCGCCAGCAGTCAACAGGGGCGCGAGACCCAGTACTTC. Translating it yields CASSQQGRETQYF.

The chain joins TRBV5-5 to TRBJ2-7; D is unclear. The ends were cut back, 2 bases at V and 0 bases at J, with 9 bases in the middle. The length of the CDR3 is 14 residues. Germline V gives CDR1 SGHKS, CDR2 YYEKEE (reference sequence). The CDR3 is CASSFVPSSYEQYF. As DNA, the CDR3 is TGTGCCAGCAGCTTTGTGCCGAGCTCCTACGAGCAGTACTTC.

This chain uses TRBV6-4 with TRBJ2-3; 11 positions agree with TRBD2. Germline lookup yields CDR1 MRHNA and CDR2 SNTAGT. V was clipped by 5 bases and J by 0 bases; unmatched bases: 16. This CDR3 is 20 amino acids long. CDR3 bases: TGTGCCAGCAGTCGACGCCCTGGACTAGCGGGTACCCATAGCACAGATACGCAGTATTTT. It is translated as CASSRRPGLAGTHSTDTQYF.

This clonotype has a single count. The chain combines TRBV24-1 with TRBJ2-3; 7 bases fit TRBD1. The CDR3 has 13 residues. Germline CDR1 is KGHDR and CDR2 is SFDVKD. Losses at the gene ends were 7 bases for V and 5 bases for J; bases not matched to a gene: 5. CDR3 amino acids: CATSATGLDTQYF. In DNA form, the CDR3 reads TGTGCCACCAGCGCGACAGGGTTAGATACGCAGTATTTT.

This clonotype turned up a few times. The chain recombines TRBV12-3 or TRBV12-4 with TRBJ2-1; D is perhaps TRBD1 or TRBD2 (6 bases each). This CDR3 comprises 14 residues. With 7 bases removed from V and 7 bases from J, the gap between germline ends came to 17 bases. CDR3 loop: CASMMTGALNEQFF. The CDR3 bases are TGTGCCAGCATGATGACGGGGGCCTTAAATGAGCAGTTCTTC.

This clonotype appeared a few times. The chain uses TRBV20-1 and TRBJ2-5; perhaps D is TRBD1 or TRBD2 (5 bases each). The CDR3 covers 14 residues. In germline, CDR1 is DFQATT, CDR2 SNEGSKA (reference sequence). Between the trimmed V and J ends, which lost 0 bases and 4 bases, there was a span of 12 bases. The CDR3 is CSARDLRDRETQYF. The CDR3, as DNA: TGCAGTGCTAGAGATTTGAGGGACCGAGAGACCCAGTACTTC.

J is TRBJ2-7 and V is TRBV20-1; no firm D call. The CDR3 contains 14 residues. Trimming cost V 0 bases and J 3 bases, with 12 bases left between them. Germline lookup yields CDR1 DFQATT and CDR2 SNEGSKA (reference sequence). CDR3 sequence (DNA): TGCAGTGCTAGAGATTTCGGCAGGAACTACGAGCAGTACTTC. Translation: CSARDFGRNYEQYF.

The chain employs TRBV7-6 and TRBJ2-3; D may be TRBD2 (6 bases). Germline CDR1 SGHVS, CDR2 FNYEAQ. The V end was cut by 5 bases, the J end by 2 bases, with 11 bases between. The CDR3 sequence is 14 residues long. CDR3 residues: CASSPRGNTDTQYF. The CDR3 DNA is TGTGCCAGCAGCCCACGGGGGAACACAGATACGCAGTATTTT.

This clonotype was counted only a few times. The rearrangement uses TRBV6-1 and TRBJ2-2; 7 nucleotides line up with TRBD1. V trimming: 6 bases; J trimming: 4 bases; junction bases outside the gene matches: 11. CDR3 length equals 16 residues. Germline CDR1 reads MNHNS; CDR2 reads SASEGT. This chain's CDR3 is CASRRTGLGFTGELFF. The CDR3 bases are TGTGCCAGCAGACGGACAGGTCTAGGGTTCACCGGGGAGCTGTTTTTT.